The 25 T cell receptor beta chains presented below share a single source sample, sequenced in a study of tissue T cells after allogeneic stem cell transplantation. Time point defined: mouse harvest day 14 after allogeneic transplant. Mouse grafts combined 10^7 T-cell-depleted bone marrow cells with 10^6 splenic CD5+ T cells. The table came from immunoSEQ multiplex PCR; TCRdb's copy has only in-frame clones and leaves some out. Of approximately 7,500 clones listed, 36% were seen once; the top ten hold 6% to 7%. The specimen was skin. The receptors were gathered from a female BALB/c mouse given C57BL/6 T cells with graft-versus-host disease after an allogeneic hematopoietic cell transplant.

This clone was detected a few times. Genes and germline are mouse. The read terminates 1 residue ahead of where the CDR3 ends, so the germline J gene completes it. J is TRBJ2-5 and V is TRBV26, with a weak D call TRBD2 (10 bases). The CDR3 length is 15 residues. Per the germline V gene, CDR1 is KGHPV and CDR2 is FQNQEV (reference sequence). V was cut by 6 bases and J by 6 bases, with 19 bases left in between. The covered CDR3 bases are TGTGCCAGCAGAGACAGGGGGACTGGGGACGACACCCAGTAC. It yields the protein CASRDRGTGDDTQY. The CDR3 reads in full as CASRDRGTGDDTQYF.

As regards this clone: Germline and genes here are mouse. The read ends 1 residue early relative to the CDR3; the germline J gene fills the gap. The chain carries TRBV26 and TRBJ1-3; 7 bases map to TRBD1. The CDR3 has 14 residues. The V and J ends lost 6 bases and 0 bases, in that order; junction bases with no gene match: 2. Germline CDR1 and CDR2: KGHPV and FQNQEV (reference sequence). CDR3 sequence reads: CASSWDSSGNTLYF. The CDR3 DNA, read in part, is TGTGCCAGCAGCTGGGACAGTTCTGGAAATACGCTCTAT.

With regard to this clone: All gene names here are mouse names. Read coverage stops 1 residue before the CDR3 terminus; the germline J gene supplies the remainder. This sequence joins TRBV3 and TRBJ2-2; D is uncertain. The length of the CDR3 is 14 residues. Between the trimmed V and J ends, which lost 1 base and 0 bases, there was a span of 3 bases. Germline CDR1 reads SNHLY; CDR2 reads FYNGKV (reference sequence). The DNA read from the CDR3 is TGTGCCAGCAGCTTAGTTGCAAACACCGGGCAGCTCTAC. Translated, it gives CASSLVANTGQLY. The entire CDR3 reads CASSLVANTGQLYF.

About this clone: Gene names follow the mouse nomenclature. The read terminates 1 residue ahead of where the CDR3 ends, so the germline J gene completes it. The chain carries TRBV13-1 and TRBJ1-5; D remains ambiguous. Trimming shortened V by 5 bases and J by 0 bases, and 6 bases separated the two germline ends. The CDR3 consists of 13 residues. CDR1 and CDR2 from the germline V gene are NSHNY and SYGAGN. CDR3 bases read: TGTGCCAGCAGGGGCGGTAACAACCAGGCTCCGCTT. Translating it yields CASRGGNNQAPL. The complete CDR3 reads CASRGGNNQAPLF.

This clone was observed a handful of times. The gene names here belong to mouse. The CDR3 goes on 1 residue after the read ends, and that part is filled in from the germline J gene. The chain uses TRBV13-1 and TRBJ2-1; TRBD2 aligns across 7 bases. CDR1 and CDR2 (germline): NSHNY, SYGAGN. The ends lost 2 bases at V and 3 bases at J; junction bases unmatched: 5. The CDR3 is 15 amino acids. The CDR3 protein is CASSDAGTAYAEQFF. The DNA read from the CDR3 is TGTGCCAGCAGTGACGCCGGGACTGCCTATGCTGAGCAGTTC.

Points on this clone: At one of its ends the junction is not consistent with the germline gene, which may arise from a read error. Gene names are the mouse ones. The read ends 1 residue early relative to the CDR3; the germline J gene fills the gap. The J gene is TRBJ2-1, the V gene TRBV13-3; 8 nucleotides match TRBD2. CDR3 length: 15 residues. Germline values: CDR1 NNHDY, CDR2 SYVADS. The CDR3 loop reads CASGDTGGNYAEQFF. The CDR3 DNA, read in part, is TGTGCCAGCGGTGATACTGGGGGTAACTATGCTGAGCAGTTC.

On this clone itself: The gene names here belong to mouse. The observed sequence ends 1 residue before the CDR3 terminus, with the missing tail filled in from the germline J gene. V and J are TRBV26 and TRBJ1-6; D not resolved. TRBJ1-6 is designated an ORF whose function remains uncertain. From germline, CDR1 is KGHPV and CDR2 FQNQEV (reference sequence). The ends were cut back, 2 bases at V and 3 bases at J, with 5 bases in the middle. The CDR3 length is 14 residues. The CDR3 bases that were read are TGTGCCAGCAGTCTGCAAAACTATAATTCGCCCCTCTAC. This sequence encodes CASSLQNYNSPLY. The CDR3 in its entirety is CASSLQNYNSPLYF.

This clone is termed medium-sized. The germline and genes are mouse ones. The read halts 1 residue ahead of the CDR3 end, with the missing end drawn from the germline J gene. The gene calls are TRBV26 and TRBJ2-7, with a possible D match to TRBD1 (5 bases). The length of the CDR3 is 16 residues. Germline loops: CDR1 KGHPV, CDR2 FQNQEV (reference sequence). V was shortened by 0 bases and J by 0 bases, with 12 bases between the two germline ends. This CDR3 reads CASSLSAGRSSYEQYF. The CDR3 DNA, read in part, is TGTGCCAGCAGTCTGTCGGCAGGGAGGAGCTCCTATGAACAGTAC.

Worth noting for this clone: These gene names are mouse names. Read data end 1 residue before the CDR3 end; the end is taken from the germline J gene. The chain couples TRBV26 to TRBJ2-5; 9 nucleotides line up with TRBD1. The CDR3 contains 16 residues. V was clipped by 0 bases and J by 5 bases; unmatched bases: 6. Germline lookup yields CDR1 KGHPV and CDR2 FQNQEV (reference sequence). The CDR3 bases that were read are TGTGCCAGCAGTCTGTCGAAGAGGACAGGGGTAGACACCCAGTAC. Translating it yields CASSLSKRTGVDTQY. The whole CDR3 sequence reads CASSLSKRTGVDTQYF.

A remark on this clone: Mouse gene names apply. This CDR3 reads CASSLDPNTEVFF. CDR3 DNA, as far as it was read: TGTGCCAGCAGTCTGGATCCAAACACAGAAGTCTTC. J is TRBJ1-1 and V is TRBV26, with D unclear. The CDR3 extends 1 residue past the end of the read, so its final part is completed from the germline J gene. V was pared by 2 bases and J by 0 bases, with 4 bases between. There are 13 residues in the CDR3. Germline lookup yields CDR1 KGHPV and CDR2 FQNQEV (reference sequence).

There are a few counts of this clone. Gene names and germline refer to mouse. The CDR3 bases that were read are TGCACCTGCAGTGCGATTAGTCAAAACACCTTGTAC. It translates to CTCSAISQNTLY. The full CDR3 reads CTCSAISQNTLYF. The V and J genes are TRBV1 and TRBJ2-4; no definite D call. The read terminates 1 residue ahead of where the CDR3 ends, so the germline J gene completes it. In germline, CDR1 is NSQYPW, CDR2 LRSPGD (reference sequence). The CDR3 length is 13 residues. V lost 3 bases and J 0 bases, leaving 4 bases between the germline ends.

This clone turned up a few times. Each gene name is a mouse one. Here the CDR3 reads CASSPGGEEVFF. Partial CDR3 DNA: TGTGCCAGCAGCCCCGGGGGGGAGGAGGTCTTC. This chain uses TRBV5 with TRBJ1-1; D possibly corresponds to TRBD1 (5 bases). The read stops 1 residue short of the end of the CDR3; the missing end is completed from the germline J gene. Looked up from germline, CDR1 is LGHNA and CDR2 is YNLKQL (reference sequence). V lost 4 bases and J 11 bases, leaving 14 bases between the germline ends. The CDR3 extends over 12 amino acids.

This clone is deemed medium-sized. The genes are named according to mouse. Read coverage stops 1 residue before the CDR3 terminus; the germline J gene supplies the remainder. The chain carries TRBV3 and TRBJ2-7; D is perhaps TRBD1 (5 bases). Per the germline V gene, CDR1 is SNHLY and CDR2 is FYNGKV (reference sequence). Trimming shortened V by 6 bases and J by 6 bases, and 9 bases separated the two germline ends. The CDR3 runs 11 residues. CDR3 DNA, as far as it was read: TGTGCCAGCAGTCTCAGGGTTGAACAGTAC. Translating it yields CASSLRVEQY. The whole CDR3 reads CASSLRVEQYF.

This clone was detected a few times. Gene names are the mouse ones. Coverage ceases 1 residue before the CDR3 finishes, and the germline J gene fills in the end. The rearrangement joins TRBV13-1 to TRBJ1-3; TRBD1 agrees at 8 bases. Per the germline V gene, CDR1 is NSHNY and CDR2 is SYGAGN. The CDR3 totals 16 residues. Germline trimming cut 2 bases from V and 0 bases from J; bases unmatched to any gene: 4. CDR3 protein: CASSDRGPYSGNTLYF. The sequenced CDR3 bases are TGTGCCAGCAGTGACAGGGGGCCATATTCTGGAAATACGCTCTAT.

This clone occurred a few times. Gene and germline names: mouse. The CDR3 sequence is CASSPGLGGRDTQYF. The part of the CDR3 DNA that was read is TGTGCCAGCAGCCCCGGACTGGGGGGGCGAGACACCCAGTAC. The chain uses TRBV3 and TRBJ2-5; TRBD2 agrees at 13 bases. The read is 1 residue too short to cover the CDR3 end, so that end is filled in from the germline J gene. The germline CDR1 and CDR2 sequences are SNHLY and FYNGKV (reference sequence). Trimming took 5 bases from V and 5 from J; bases not matched to a gene: 4. The CDR3 consists of 15 residues.

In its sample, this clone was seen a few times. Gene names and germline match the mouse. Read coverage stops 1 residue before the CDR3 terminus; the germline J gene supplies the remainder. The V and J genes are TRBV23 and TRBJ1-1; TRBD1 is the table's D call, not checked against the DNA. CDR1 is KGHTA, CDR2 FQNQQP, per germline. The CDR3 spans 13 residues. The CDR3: CSSKTGASTEVFF. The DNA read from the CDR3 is TGCTCCAGCAAGACAGGGGCGAGCACAGAAGTCTTC.

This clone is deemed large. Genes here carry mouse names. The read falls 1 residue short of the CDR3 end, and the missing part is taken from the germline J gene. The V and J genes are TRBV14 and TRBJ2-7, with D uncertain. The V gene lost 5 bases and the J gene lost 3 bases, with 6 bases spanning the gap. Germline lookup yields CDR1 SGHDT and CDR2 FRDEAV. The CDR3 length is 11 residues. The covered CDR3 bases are TGTGCCAGCAGCCTCGGCTATGAACAGTAC. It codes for CASSLGYEQY. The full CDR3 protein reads CASSLGYEQYF.

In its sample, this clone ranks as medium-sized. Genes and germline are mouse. The covered CDR3 bases are TGTGCCAGCAGCAACAGGGGGCGAGCTGAGCAGTTC. The encoded protein is CASSNRGRAEQF. The complete CDR3 reads CASSNRGRAEQFF. The rearrangement uses TRBV3 and TRBJ2-1; the match to TRBD1 covers 9 bases. The read terminates 1 residue ahead of where the CDR3 ends, so the germline J gene completes it. There are 13 residues in the CDR3. V gave up 5 bases and J gave up 7 bases; unmatched junction bases: 3. From germline, CDR1 is SNHLY and CDR2 FYNGKV (reference sequence).

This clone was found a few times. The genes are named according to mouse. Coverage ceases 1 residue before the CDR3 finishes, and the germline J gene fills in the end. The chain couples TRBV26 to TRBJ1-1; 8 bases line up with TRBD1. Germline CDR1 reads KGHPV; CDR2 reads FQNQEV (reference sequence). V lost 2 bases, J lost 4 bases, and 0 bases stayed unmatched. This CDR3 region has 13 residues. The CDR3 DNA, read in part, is TGTGCCAGCAGTCTGACAGGGGGCACAGAAGTCTTC. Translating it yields CASSLTGGTEVF. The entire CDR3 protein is CASSLTGGTEVFF. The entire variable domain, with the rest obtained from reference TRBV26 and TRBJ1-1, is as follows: NSKVIQTPRYLVKGQGQKAKMRCIPEKGHPVVFWYQQNKNNEFKFLINFQNQEVLQQIDMTEKRFSAECPSNSPCSLEIQSSEAGDSALYLCASSLTGGTEVFFGKGTRLTVV.

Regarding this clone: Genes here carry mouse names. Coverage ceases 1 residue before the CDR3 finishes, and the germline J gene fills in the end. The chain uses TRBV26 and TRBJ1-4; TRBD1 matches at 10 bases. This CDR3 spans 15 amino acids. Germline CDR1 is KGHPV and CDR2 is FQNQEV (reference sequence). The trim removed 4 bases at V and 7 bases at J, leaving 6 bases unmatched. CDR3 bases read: TGTGCCAGCAGTCACCGGGACAGGGGAAGCGAAAGATTATTT. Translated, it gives CASSHRDRGSERLF. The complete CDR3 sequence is CASSHRDRGSERLFF.

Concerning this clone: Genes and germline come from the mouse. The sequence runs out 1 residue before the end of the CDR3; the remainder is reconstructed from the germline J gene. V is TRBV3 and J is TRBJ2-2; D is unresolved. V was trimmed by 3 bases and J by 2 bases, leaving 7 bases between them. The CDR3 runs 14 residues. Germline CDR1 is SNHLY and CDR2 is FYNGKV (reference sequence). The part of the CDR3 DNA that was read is TGTGCCAGCAGCTTTCTGCCTAACACCGGGCAGCTCTAC. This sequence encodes CASSFLPNTGQLY. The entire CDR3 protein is CASSFLPNTGQLYF.

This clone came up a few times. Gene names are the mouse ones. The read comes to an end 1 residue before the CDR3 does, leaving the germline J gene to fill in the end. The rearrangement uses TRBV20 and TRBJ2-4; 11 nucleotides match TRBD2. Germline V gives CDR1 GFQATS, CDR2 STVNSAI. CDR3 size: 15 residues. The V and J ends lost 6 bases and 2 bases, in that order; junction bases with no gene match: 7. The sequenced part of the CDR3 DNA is TGTGGTGCCTACTGGGGGGGCGCGAATCAAAACACCTTGTAC. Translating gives CGAYWGGANQNTLY. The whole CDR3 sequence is CGAYWGGANQNTLYF.

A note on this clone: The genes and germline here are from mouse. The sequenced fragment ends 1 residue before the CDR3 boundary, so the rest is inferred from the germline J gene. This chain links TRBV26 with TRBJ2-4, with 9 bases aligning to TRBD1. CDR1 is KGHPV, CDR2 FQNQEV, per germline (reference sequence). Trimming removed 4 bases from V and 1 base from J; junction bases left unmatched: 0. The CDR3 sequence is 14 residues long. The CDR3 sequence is CASSRTGGQNTLYF. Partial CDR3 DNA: TGTGCCAGCAGTCGGACAGGGGGTCAAAACACCTTGTAC.

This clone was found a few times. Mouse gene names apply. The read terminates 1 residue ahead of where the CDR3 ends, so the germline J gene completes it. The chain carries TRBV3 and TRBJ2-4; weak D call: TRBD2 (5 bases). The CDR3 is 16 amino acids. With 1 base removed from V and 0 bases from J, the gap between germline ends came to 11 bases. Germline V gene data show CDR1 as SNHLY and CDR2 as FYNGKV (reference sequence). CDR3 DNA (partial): TGTGCCAGCAGCTTAGAGTGGGGAGCTAGTCAAAACACCTTGTAC. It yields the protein CASSLEWGASQNTLY. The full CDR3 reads CASSLEWGASQNTLYF.

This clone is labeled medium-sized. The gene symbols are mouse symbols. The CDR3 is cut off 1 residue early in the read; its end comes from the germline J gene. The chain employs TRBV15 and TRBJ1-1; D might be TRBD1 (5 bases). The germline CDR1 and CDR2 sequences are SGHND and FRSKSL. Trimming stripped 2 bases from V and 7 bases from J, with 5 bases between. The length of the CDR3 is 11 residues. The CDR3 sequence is CASSLQGEVFF. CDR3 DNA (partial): TGTGCCAGCAGTTTACAGGGAGAAGTCTTC.